These 18 T cell receptor beta chains share one sample of origin, sequenced in a study of immune heterogeneity within non-small cell lung tumors. Genomic DNA extracted from bulk tumor tissue served as template. A total of about 540 ng was used per sample. Collection of several biopsies per primary tumor, spaced far apart, took place during surgery. Curative operations were performed on patients who had untreated, newly diagnosed non-small cell lung cancer. Multiplex PCR (32 V and 13 J primers) was used to amplify the TCR beta CDR3. Each CDR3 protein gets one entry after TCRdb re-called the multiplex PCR reads with MiXCR. The table has some 5,500 distinct CDR3 sequences, roughly 18% seen once. The sequenced material came from lung tumor tissue. The receptor source for this set is a man aged 35 to 55 with non-small cell lung cancer.

V usage is TRBV28 and J usage is TRBJ2-7, with D uncertain. V was cut by 8 bases and J by 3 bases, with 17 bases left in between. Germline V gene lookup returns CDR1 MDHEN and CDR2 SYDVKM. The CDR3 is made up of 14 amino acids. The CDR3 sequence is CASPQSLTVYEQYF. As DNA, the CDR3 is TGTGCCAGCCCCCAGAGTCTCACCGTCTACGAGCAGTACTTC.

V gene TRBV10-3 combines with J gene TRBJ2-3; 9 bases match TRBD2. The CDR3 contains 15 residues. Germline V gene data show CDR1 as ENHRY and CDR2 as SYGVKD. V gave up 7 bases and J gave up 2 bases; unmatched junction bases: 7. In DNA form, the CDR3 reads TGTGCCATCAATGGGCTAGCGGGGAACACAGATACGCAGTATTTT. It yields the protein CAINGLAGNTDTQYF.

In this sample, this clonotype is medium-sized (0.01 to 0.1%). The gene calls are TRBV11-2 and TRBJ2-2, with 7 bases fitting TRBD1. CDR3 length equals 12 residues. Germline V lookup: CDR1 SGHAT, CDR2 FQNNGV. The CDR3 region has the DNA TGTGTAGGGGGCGGCGACACCGGGGAGCTGTTTTTT. Translation: CVGGGDTGELFF.

This clonotype is medium-sized by share. The rearrangement uses TRBV4-3 and TRBJ1-1; D unclear. The length of the CDR3 is 16 residues. Germline V gene data show CDR1 as LGHNA and CDR2 as YSLEER. V shed 0 bases and J shed 5 bases, with 16 bases lying between them. The CDR3 loop is CASSQESLGWETEAFF. CDR3 in DNA: TGCGCCAGCAGCCAAGAGAGTCTGGGGTGGGAAACTGAAGCTTTCTTT.

This clonotype is medium-sized (0.01 to 0.1%) by share. The chain joins TRBV7-2 to TRBJ1-5; 10 nucleotides line up with TRBD1. Germline values: CDR1 SGHTA, CDR2 FQGNSA. The CDR3 sequence is 16 residues long. V lost 0 bases, J lost 8 bases, and 7 bases stayed unmatched. The CDR3 sequence: CASSLAATGGLEPQHF. In nucleotides, the CDR3 is TGTGCCAGCAGCTTAGCGGCGACAGGGGGCTTGGAGCCCCAGCATTTT. The variable domain in full, with the rest retrieved from reference TRBV7-2 and TRBJ1-5, is GAGVSQSPSNKVTEKGKDVELRCDPISGHTALYWYRQSLGQGLEFLIYFQGNSAPDKSGLPSDRFSAERTGGSVSTLTIQRTQQEDSAVYLCASSLAATGGLEPQHFGDGTRLSIL.

This clonotype came up many times. This chain links TRBV6-1 with TRBJ2-1; either TRBD1 or TRBD2 may supply D (5 bases each). Between the trimmed V and J ends, which lost 6 bases and 7 bases, there was a span of 13 bases. The CDR3 length is 13 residues. Germline V gene sequence: CDR1 MNHNS, CDR2 SASEGT. The CDR3 loop reads CASRTAEGNEQFF. Here the CDR3 DNA reads TGTGCCAGCAGGACAGCAGAGGGTAATGAGCAGTTCTTC.

In its sample, this clonotype is medium-sized. The chain joins TRBV24-1 to TRBJ2-3; 7 bases fit TRBD2. J gave up 4 bases and V 6 bases, and 9 bases lay outside the gene matches. Germline V gene data show CDR1 as KGHDR and CDR2 as SFDVKD. This CDR3 region has 15 residues. Here the CDR3 DNA reads TGTGCCACCAGTCCATCTCTGGGGGGGTCAGATACGCAGTATTTT. Protein: CATSPSLGGSDTQYF.

In the case of this clonotype: This may stem from a read error, because a much larger clone lies one nucleotide away. This chain uses TRBV19 with TRBJ2-1; possibly TRBD1 for D (5 bases). V was pared by 0 bases and J by 6 bases, with 6 bases between. CDR3 length: 13 amino acids. The germline CDR1 and CDR2 sequences are LNHDA and SQIVND (reference sequence). This CDR3 reads CASSIDGANEQFF. Here the CDR3 DNA reads TGTGCCAGTAGTATAGATGGGGCCAATGAGCAGTTCTTC.

In its sample, this clonotype is medium-sized. The chain carries TRBV7-2 and TRBJ2-5; 11 bases are a match to TRBD2. Germline CDR1 is SGHTA and CDR2 is FQGNSA. V trimming: 5 bases; J trimming: 3 bases; junction bases outside the gene matches: 5. The CDR3 is 15 amino acids. CDR3 nucleotides: TGTGCCAGCAGCCCCCAGACTAGCGGGAAAGAGACCCAGTACTTC. Its protein product is CASSPQTSGKETQYF.

The V and J genes are TRBV4-3 and TRBJ2-3, with 7 bases identical to TRBD2. CDR3 size: 16 residues. CDR1 is LGHNA and CDR2 is YSLEER in the germline V gene. V lost 0 bases and J lost 2; bases outside the gene matches: 5. The CDR3 region has the DNA TGCGCCAGCAGCCAAGATCCAGCGGGACCCACAGATACGCAGTATTTT. Translating gives CASSQDPAGPTDTQYF.

In its sample, this clonotype ranks as medium-sized. CDR3 region: CASSPISPSGQYF. CDR3 bases: TGTGCCAGCAGTCCAATATCCCCCTCCGGGCAGTACTTC. V gene TRBV28 combines with J gene TRBJ2-7; no clear D. CDR1 and CDR2 from the germline V gene are MDHEN and SYDVKM. This CDR3 contains 13 residues. The V and J ends lost 5 bases and 9 bases respectively, with 17 bases between them.

This clonotype was recorded at least ten times. The chain carries TRBV9 and TRBJ1-1, with D uncertain. V was cut by 0 bases and J by 4 bases, with 7 bases left in between. The CDR3 has 13 residues. Germline loops: CDR1 SGDLS, CDR2 YYNGEE. Written as DNA, the CDR3 is TGTGCCAGCAGCGTAGGGGTCGGCACTGAAGCTTTCTTT. Protein: CASSVGVGTEAFF.

With respect to this clonotype: A much more abundant neighbour one base away suggests this may be a read error. The CDR3 does not end in the conserved phenylalanine or tryptophan, so this is likely a read error. The rearrangement uses TRBV29-1 and TRBJ2-7; D is possibly TRBD2 (5 bases). The ends were cut back, 6 bases at V and 3 bases at J, with 12 bases in the middle. In germline, CDR1 is SQVTM, CDR2 ANQGSEA. CDR3 length: 12 amino acids. The CDR3 DNA is TGCAGCGTCGCCGGGAACTTCTACGAGCAGTACCTC. It codes for CSVAGNFYEQYL.

The rearrangement joins TRBV4-2 to TRBJ1-1; TRBD1 agrees at 7 bases. From germline, CDR1 is LGHNA and CDR2 YNFKEQ. V lost 1 base to trimming and J lost 9 bases; unmatched junction nucleotides: 2. This CDR3 comprises 12 residues. The CDR3 DNA follows: TGTGCCAGCAGCCAAGCGACAGGGAAAGCTTTCTTT. This codes for CASSQATGKAFF.

This clonotype is termed medium-sized (0.01 to 0.1%). Compared with germline, one end of the junction differs, possibly owing to a read error. This chain links TRBV20-1 with TRBJ1-2, with TRBD1 as a possible D gene (6 bases). The length of the CDR3 is 12 residues. Germline V CDR1 and CDR2: DFQATT, SNEGSKA (reference sequence). The CDR3 DNA sequence: TGCAGTGCTAGAGTAGGGGGGGGTCGGGGACCCTTC. It codes for CSARVGGGRGPF.

By share, this clonotype counts as medium-sized. The rearrangement links TRBV30 to TRBJ2-5; 9 nucleotides match TRBD1. The germline V gene has CDR1 GTSNPN and CDR2 SVGIG (reference sequence). The CDR3 loop spans 15 amino acids. V was pared by 4 bases and J by 2 bases, with 8 bases of the junction left unmatched. The CDR3 sequence: CAWNTGQGRQETQYF. The CDR3 bases are TGTGCCTGGAATACGGGACAGGGTAGGCAAGAGACCCAGTACTTC. Supplemented by reference TRBV30 and TRBJ2-5, the full variable domain reads SQTIHQWPATLVQPVGSPLSLECTVEGTSNPNLYWYRQAAGRGLQLLFYSVGIGQISSEVPQNLSASRPQDRQFILSSKKLLLSDSGFYLCAWNTGQGRQETQYFGPGTRLLVL.

In its sample, this clonotype ranks as medium-sized. The chain is built from TRBV27 and TRBJ1-2; TRBD1 is a possible D gene (5 bases). The CDR3 covers 15 residues. Per germline, CDR1 MNHEY and CDR2 SMNVEV (reference sequence). Between the trimmed V and J ends, which lost 3 bases and 4 bases, there was a span of 15 bases. The CDR3 protein is CASSFGAERGYGYTF. The CDR3, as DNA: TGTGCCAGCAGTTTCGGAGCGGAAAGGGGCTATGGCTACACCTTC.

This clonotype was seen a few times. A much larger clone lies one base from this, so it may be a read error. The rearrangement links TRBV6-4 to TRBJ2-3; no definite D call. CDR3 length: 14 amino acids. Germline V CDR1 and CDR2: MRHNA, SNTAGT. The CDR3, as DNA: TGTACCAGCAGTGACTCCTACGATGGAGATACGCAGTATTTT. Its protein product is CTSSDSYDGDTQYF.